The present TCR beta chain was sequenced within a study of blood T cell repertoires in COVID-19. About the research overall: COVID-19 samples from acute and convalescent phases originated in the United States, Italy and Spain. PBMCs, B-cell-depleted T cells, or T cells were the source of the cDNA or gDNA that made up the material.

Trimming took 1 base from V and 5 from J, leaving 11 bases between them. Germline loops: CDR1 SNHLY, CDR2 FYNNEI. The CDR3 length is 14 residues. This clone occurred a few times. In the original workflow: By means of reference gene primer amplification, nucleated cell counts were estimated. TCRdb's copy holds only in-frame clones and misses some; the assay was immunoSEQ multiplex PCR. That table is the source of V, J and clone size, and D and trimming were worked out from the DNA. Of a few hundred thousand clones listed, less than 85% were seen once; the top ten hold about 4.3%. The sequencing sample was made of peripheral blood. This chain joins TRBV2 and TRBJ1-1, with unresolved D. The clonotype originates from a man aged 55-75 years who had recovered from COVID-19. DNA for the CDR3: TGTGCCAGCAGTGAAGGGGAGGCGGCAACTGAAGCTTTCTTT. Amino acid sequence: CASSEGEAATEAFF.